The 26 T cell receptor beta chains given below trace back to one sample, sequenced in a study of long-term antiretroviral therapy in people with HIV. At the survey level, the v3.0 immunoSEQ assay was run. The repertoire was sequenced with immunoSEQ multiplex PCR; TCRdb's copy has only in-frame clones and lacks some. The top ten hold about 4% of the sample, which has about 39,000 clones, about nine tenths seen once. Sample: unsorted PBMCs, taken 1.2 years after starting antiretroviral therapy. The origin of the receptors is a woman aged 45-65 years with HIV.

The chain carries TRBV21-1 and TRBJ1-6. TRBV21-1 corresponds to a pseudogene. The CDR3 runs 15 residues. CDR3 amino acids: CASSKGLYTNSPLHF. CDR3 nucleotide sequence: TGTGCCAGCAGCAAAGGTTTATATACGAATTCACCCCTCCACTTT.

The chain has TRBV11-2 and TRBJ1-5, with D possibly TRBD1 on 5 matching bases. CDR1 is SGHAT and CDR2 is FQNNGV in the germline V gene. This CDR3 has 14 amino acids. Trimming removed 1 base from V and 4 bases from J, with 8 bases in between. The CDR3 nucleotides are TGTGCCAGCAGCTTAGGGGGGGTGAATCAGCCCCAGCATTTT. Amino acids: CASSLGGVNQPQHF.

The rearrangement joins TRBV6-5 to TRBJ1-4; 9 bases are shared with TRBD1. Trimming removed 5 bases from V and 14 bases from J; junction bases left unmatched: 6. The CDR3 extends over 12 amino acids. The V gene's germline CDR1 is MNHEY and CDR2 SVGAGI. The CDR3 sequence: CASSTHRGLLFF. The CDR3 region has the DNA TGTGCCAGCAGTACCCACAGGGGGCTTCTGTTTTTT.

The CDR3 region is CASSLRGSAEAFF. CDR3 coding DNA: TGTGCCAGCAGTTTGAGGGGGAGCGCTGAAGCTTTCTTT. The rearrangement links TRBV27 to TRBJ1-1; tentatively, D is TRBD1 (6 bases). Trimming cost V 3 bases and J 6 bases, with 11 bases left between them. Looked up from germline, CDR1 is MNHEY and CDR2 is SMNVEV (reference sequence). The CDR3 is 13 residues long.

CDR3 nucleotides: TGTGCCAGTAGTATAGTTCTTCGAGGGGCACACACTGAAGCTTTCTTT. Protein: CASSIVLRGAHTEAFF. V is TRBV19 and J is TRBJ1-1; a possible D gene is TRBD1 (5 bases). The germline gives CDR1 LNHDA, CDR2 SQIVND (reference sequence). The V gene lost 1 base and the J gene lost 3 bases, with 15 bases spanning the gap. CDR3 length: 16 residues.

V and J are TRBV7-2 and TRBJ2-7; D perhaps matches TRBD1 (7 bases). The germline V and J ends were trimmed by 5 bases and 3 bases, with 17 bases remaining between them. The germline gives CDR1 SGHTA, CDR2 FQGNSA. The CDR3 has 15 amino acids. CDR3 sequence: CASSEGGQLIYEQYF. Here the CDR3 DNA reads TGTGCCAGCAGCGAGGGGGGACAGCTGATCTACGAGCAGTACTTC. Full variable domain (remainder filled in from reference TRBV7-2 and TRBJ2-7): GAGVSQSPSNKVTEKGKDVELRCDPISGHTALYWYRQSLGQGLEFLIYFQGNSAPDKSGLPSDRFSAERTGGSVSTLTIQRTQQEDSAVYLCASSEGGQLIYEQYFGPGTRLTVT.

The chain has TRBV6-6 and TRBJ1-1, with TRBD1 as a possible D gene (6 bases). The CDR3 totals 14 residues. The germline CDR1 and CDR2 sequences are MNHNY and SVGAGI (reference sequence). The V gene lost 6 bases and the J gene lost 0 bases, with 11 bases spanning the gap. The CDR3: CASREGGMNTEAFF. The CDR3 bases are TGTGCCAGCAGGGAGGGGGGGATGAACACTGAAGCTTTCTTT.

The count of this clone is one. V gene TRBV27 combines with J gene TRBJ1-5; TRBD1 is a possible D gene (5 bases). This CDR3 comprises 15 residues. The germline V gene encodes CDR1 MNHEY and CDR2 SMNVEV (reference sequence). The V and J ends lost 6 bases and 0 bases respectively, with 12 bases between them. CDR3 in amino acids: CASRRQLNSNQPQHF. The CDR3 nucleotides are TGTGCCAGCAGACGACAGTTAAATAGCAATCAGCCCCAGCATTTT.

The rearrangement links TRBV11-3 to TRBJ2-3; possible D gene TRBD2, 7 bases. This CDR3 has 16 residues. The germline CDR1 and CDR2 sequences are SGHNT and YENEEA. V lost 1 base, J lost 2 bases, and 13 bases lay in between. The CDR3 DNA reads as TGTGCCAGCAGCTTAGGCGGCGCGGGGGCCACAGATACGCAGTATTTT. Protein: CASSLGGAGATDTQYF.

This clone appeared once. The V and J genes are TRBV5-4 and TRBJ1-6; D is undetermined. Trimming removed 1 base at V and 6 bases at J, with 11 bases between. The CDR3 length is 15 residues. In germline, CDR1 is SGHNT, CDR2 YYREEE (reference sequence). The CDR3 loop reads CASSLRTPSNSPLHF. The CDR3 DNA is TGTGCCAGCAGCTTGAGGACGCCATCTAATTCACCCCTCCACTTT. Using reference TRBV5-4 and TRBJ1-6 for the parts outside the CDR3, the full variable domain is ETGVTQSPTHLIKTRGQQVTLRCSSQSGHNTVSWYQQALGQGPQFIFQYYREEENGRGNFPPRFSGLQFPNYSSELNVNALELDDSALYLCASSLRTPSNSPLHFGNGTRLTVT.

The chain uses TRBV7-6 and TRBJ1-2; D perhaps matches TRBD1 (5 bases). The CDR3 extends over 15 amino acids. CDR1 and CDR2 (germline): SGHVS, FNYEAQ. Trimming cost V 1 base and J 4 bases, with 13 bases left between them. CDR3 nucleotides: TGTGCCAGCAGCTTAGAATCAGGGCCTTCCTATGGCTACACCTTC. Protein: CASSLESGPSYGYTF.

This chain connects TRBV4-2 to TRBJ2-3, with 7 bases identical to TRBD2. This CDR3 region has 19 residues. In germline, CDR1 is LGHNA, CDR2 YNFKEQ. The V and J ends lost 4 bases and 5 bases, in that order; junction bases with no gene match: 21. CDR3 sequence reads: CASSPRGRRGGAAGDTQYF. As DNA, the CDR3 is TGTGCCAGCAGCCCCCGAGGTCGGCGCGGGGGAGCGGCGGGAGATACGCAGTATTTT.

The rearrangement joins TRBV14 to TRBJ1-5, with D unresolved. Trimming pared 1 base from V and 4 bases from J, leaving 5 bases between. CDR3 length: 13 amino acids. Germline CDR1 is SGHDN and CDR2 is FVKESK. The CDR3 spells CASSQGGNQPQHF. The DNA of the CDR3 is TGTGCCAGCAGCCAAGGAGGGAATCAGCCCCAGCATTTT.

The rearrangement joins TRBV6-5 to TRBJ2-6; D is possibly TRBD1 or TRBD2 (5 bases each). The germline V gene encodes CDR1 MNHEY and CDR2 SVGAGI. The CDR3 sequence is 14 residues long. The V end was cut by 0 bases, the J end by 13 bases, with 13 bases between. The CDR3: CASSYSGISGVLTF. The CDR3 DNA follows: TGTGCCAGCAGTTACTCCGGGATCTCAGGGGTCCTGACTTTC.

V is TRBV7-2 and J is TRBJ1-4, with 7 positions matching TRBD1. The germline V gene encodes CDR1 SGHTA and CDR2 FQGNSA. This CDR3 is 16 amino acids long. Trimming cost V 3 bases and J 5 bases; bases outside gene matches: 9. The CDR3 DNA sequence: TGTGCCAGCAGCTTTCGGACCGGGACAGTAAATGAAAAACTGTTTTTT. Its protein product is CASSFRTGTVNEKLFF.

This clone was picked up a small number of times. The chain is built from TRBV5-5 and TRBJ2-2; TRBD1 aligns across 11 bases. J was trimmed by 1 base and V by 4 bases; bases with no gene match: 6. Looked up from germline, CDR1 is SGHKS and CDR2 is YYEKEE (reference sequence). CDR3 length: 17 residues. The CDR3 DNA reads as TGTGCCAGCAGCGCTTGGGACAGGGGGAGGAACACCGGGGAGCTGTTTTTT. Protein product: CASSAWDRGRNTGELFF.

The chain carries TRBV6-4 and TRBJ2-3; tentatively, D is TRBD2 (6 bases). The germline V gene has CDR1 MRHNA and CDR2 SNTAGT. The CDR3 spans 15 residues. V lost 0 bases and J lost 3, with 10 bases in between. DNA of the CDR3: TGTGCCAGCAGTGACTCTTTGGAGGGAACAGATACGCAGTATTTT. The encoded protein is CASSDSLEGTDTQYF.

The chain recombines TRBV30 with TRBJ1-4; the match to TRBD1 covers 12 bases. After removal of 0 bases from V and 9 bases from J, the junction contained 5 bases not matched to a gene. CDR1 GTSNPN and CDR2 SVGIG come from the germline V gene (reference sequence). The CDR3 length is 15 residues. The CDR3 here is CAWSVPGQGAKKLFF. CDR3 sequence (DNA): TGTGCCTGGAGTGTCCCGGGACAGGGGGCGAAAAAACTGTTTTTT.

The CDR3 nucleotides read TGCGCCAGCAGCCAAATCACAGGACCAGATACGCAGTATTTT. Its protein is CASSQITGPDTQYF. The V gene is TRBV4-1, the J gene TRBJ2-3; D may be TRBD1 (5 bases). Trimming stripped 2 bases from V and 4 bases from J, with 10 bases between. Germline CDR1 MGHRA, CDR2 YSYEKL. This CDR3 region has 14 residues.

J is TRBJ2-7 and V is TRBV5-6; TRBD1 agrees at 11 bases. J was trimmed by 4 bases and V by 4 bases; bases with no gene match: 10. Germline V CDR1 and CDR2: SGHDT, YYEEEE. This CDR3 region has 16 residues. The CDR3 DNA reads TGTGCCAGCAGCCCGGCTGTAGGGACAGGGGGGTACGAGCAGTACTTC. It codes for CASSPAVGTGGYEQYF.

The chain joins TRBV4-3 to TRBJ2-7; 10 bases agree with TRBD1. Germline V lookup: CDR1 LGHNA, CDR2 YSLEER. This CDR3 contains 15 residues. Trimming at V came to 4 bases and at J to 2 bases, leaving 5 bases not matched to a gene. As DNA, the CDR3 is TGCGCCAGCAGCCCTGGGACAGGGGATCCCTACGAGCAGTACTTC. This gives the protein CASSPGTGDPYEQYF.

This chain links TRBV6-1 with TRBJ2-7; D assignment may be TRBD1 or TRBD2 (6 bases each). V shed 6 bases and J shed 1 base, with 13 bases lying between them. The CDR3 is 14 amino acids. From germline, CDR1 is MNHNS and CDR2 SASEGT. In DNA form, the CDR3 reads TGTGCCAGCAGAGCCCAAGGGGGGTCCTACGAGCAGTACTTC. Its translation is CASRAQGGSYEQYF.

In its sample, this clone was seen a few times. This rearrangement joins TRBV10-3 to TRBJ2-7; TRBD1 matches at 7 bases. Germline-derived CDR1 and CDR2 are ENHRY and SYGVKD. The CDR3 is made up of 12 amino acids. The junction had 2 bases not matched to a gene; V was cut back by 6 bases and J by 3 bases. The CDR3 here is CAIRWDSYEQYF. The DNA for the CDR3 is TGTGCCATCAGGTGGGACAGCTACGAGCAGTACTTC.

The J gene is TRBJ2-1, the V gene TRBV9; 8 nucleotides align to TRBD2. V dropped 3 bases and J dropped 8; count of bases not matched to a gene: 4. Germline V CDR1 and CDR2: SGDLS, YYNGEE. The length of the CDR3 is 13 residues. CDR3 protein: CASSAGGGDEQFF. DNA of the CDR3: TGTGCCAGCAGCGCGGGGGGGGGCGATGAGCAGTTCTTC.

The gene calls are TRBV9 and TRBJ1-5; no clear D. The CDR3 totals 15 residues. Germline CDR1 is SGDLS and CDR2 is YYNGEE. V lost 0 bases to trimming and J lost 1 base, with 8 bases between them. CDR3 coding DNA: TGTGCCAGCAGCGTAGTCTTACGGAGCAATCAGCCCCAGCATTTT. This gives the protein CASSVVLRSNQPQHF.

The V call is TRBV10-2, the J call TRBJ2-5; maybe TRBD1 (5 bases). This CDR3 spans 14 amino acids. V was clipped by 0 bases and J by 5 bases, with 10 bases between them. Germline V gene data show CDR1 as WSHSY and CDR2 as SAAADI. The CDR3 here is CASSESRGWETQYF. The CDR3 nucleotides read TGCGCCAGCAGTGAGTCTAGGGGCTGGGAGACCCAGTACTTC.